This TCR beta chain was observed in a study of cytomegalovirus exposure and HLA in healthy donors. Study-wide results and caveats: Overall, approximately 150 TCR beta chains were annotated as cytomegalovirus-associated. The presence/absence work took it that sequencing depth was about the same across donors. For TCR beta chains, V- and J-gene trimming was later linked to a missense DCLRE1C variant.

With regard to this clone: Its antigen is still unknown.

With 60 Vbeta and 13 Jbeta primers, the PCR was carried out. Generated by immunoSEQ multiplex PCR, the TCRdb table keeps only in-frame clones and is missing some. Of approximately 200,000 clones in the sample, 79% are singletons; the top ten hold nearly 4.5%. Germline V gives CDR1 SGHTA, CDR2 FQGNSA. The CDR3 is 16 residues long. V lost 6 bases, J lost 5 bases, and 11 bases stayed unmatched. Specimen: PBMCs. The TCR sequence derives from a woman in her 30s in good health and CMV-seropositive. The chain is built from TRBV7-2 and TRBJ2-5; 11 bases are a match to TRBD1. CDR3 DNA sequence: TGTGCCAGCAGACAGAGAGGACAGGGGGCGGGGGAGACCCAGTACTTC. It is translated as CASRQRGQGAGETQYF.